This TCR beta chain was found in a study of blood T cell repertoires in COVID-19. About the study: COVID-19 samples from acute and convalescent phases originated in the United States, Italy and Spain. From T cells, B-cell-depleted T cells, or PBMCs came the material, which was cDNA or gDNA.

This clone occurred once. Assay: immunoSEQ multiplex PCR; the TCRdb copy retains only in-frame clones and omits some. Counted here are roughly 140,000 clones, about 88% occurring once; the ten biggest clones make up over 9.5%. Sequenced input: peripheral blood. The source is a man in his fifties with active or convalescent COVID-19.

CDR3 nucleotide sequence: TGTGCCAGCAGTTTATTGGGGGCAGGGGGGGAAAAACTGTTTTTT. Its protein product is CASSLLGAGGEKLFF. The J gene is TRBJ1-4, the V gene TRBV28, with TRBD1 identical over 7 bases. CDR3 length: 15 residues. The germline gives CDR1 MDHEN, CDR2 SYDVKM. V shed 1 base, J shed 8 bases, and the junction held 7 bases outside the gene matches.